This T cell receptor (beta chain) was captured by sequencing in a study of blood T cell repertoires in COVID-19. The overall study: Sites in the United States, Italy and Spain provided acute and convalescent COVID-19 samples. From T cells, B-cell-depleted T cells, or PBMCs came the material, which was cDNA or gDNA.

Per the original methods: How many nucleated cells were present was estimated from reference gene primer amplification. Libraries were prepared by immunoSEQ multiplex PCR; TCRdb keeps only in-frame clonotypes and omits some of them. The V and J calls and clone size come from that table; D and trimming were worked out from the DNA. In the table there are some 140,000 clones, 65% to 80% of which are singletons. Sequencing input: peripheral blood. The receptor's source is a man older than 75 with acute or convalescent COVID-19.

CDR3 nucleotide sequence: TGTGCCAGCAGCCAAGAGGGACTAGCGGTGCTGAACACCGGGGAGCTGTTTTTT. Translated, it gives CASSQEGLAVLNTGELFF. This chain uses TRBV4-2 with TRBJ2-2, with TRBD2 matching 11 bases. Germline V gene lookup returns CDR1 LGHNA and CDR2 YNFKEQ. The CDR3 is 18 residues long. Trimming removed 0 bases from V and 1 base from J; junction bases left unmatched: 4.